Listed below are T cell receptor beta chains from one sample, sequenced in a study of cytomegalovirus exposure and HLA in healthy donors. Sequencing was performed with immunoSEQ multiplex PCR; in TCRdb, only in-frame clones are kept and a portion is missing. The sample holds 95,000 to 150,000 clones, 75% to 90% seen once. Sequenced sample: PBMCs. The receptors stem from a man younger than 45 in good health and CMV-seropositive. The CDR3 runs from the conserved cysteine through the conserved F or W. Each record gives: clone size, V gene, D gene, J gene, CDR3 DNA, CDR3 protein. The D gene is left open where the match is weak. Clone size is shown for a subset of rows, as once, few, many or a class of expanded clone.

-	TRBV11-2	TRBD2	TRBJ2-3	TGTGCCAGCAGCTTAGACCATAGCGGGGGGGCGGATACGCAGTATTTT	CASSLDHSGGADTQYF
-	TRBV9	-	TRBJ1-5	TGTGCCAGCAGCGTAGAGGCGGGTAGCAATCAGCCCCAGCATTTT	CASSVEAGSNQPQHF
-	TRBV9	TRBD1	TRBJ1-2	TGTGCCAGCAGCGCCGGCGGGACAGGCGCTCGGGGCTACACCTTC	CASSAGGTGARGYTF
-	TRBV2	TRBD2	TRBJ2-7	TGTGCCAGCAGTGAAGCGCTCGGGGGGGGCCGCCAGTACTTC	CASSEALGGGRQYF
few	TRBV6-6	-	TRBJ1-1	TGTGCCACTTTGTGGCAGGAGAACACTGAAGCTTTCTTT	CATLWQENTEAFF
-	TRBV25-1	-	TRBJ1-1	TGTGCCAGCAGTGAGGGACACCCCACTGAAGCTTTCTTT	CASSEGHPTEAFF
-	TRBV4-2	-	TRBJ1-6	TGTGCCAGCAGCCAAGGTCGGGGGGTTGGATCACCCCTCCACTTT	CASSQGRGVGSPLHF
-	TRBV7-9	TRBD1	TRBJ2-7	TGTGCCAGCAGCTTAGGCCCGGGACAGGGGGACTCCTACGAGCAGTACTTC	CASSLGPGQGDSYEQYF
once	TRBV4-1	-	TRBJ2-7	TGCGCCAGCAGCCAAGTGGGCAGGCTTTACGAGCAGTACTTC	CASSQVGRLYEQYF
-	TRBV6-1	TRBD1	TRBJ1-5	TGTGCCAGCAGGGGCAGGGGGAGCAATCAGCCCCAGCATTTT	CASRGRGSNQPQHF
-	TRBV19	-	TRBJ1-1	TGTGCCAGTATGGCTTGGGAGTTGAACACTGAAGCTTTCTTT	CASMAWELNTEAFF
-	TRBV27	-	TRBJ2-7	TGTGCCAGCAGTCGAGGAGGCCCCTACGAGCAGTACTTC	CASSRGGPYEQYF
-	TRBV28	-	TRBJ1-5	TGTGCCAGCAGGTCAGATCAGCCCCAGCATTTT	CASRSDQPQHF
-	TRBV29-1	-	TRBJ1-3	TGCAGCGCCATTCCGACAGAGTCTGGAAACACCATATATTTT	CSAIPTESGNTIYF
-	TRBV25-1	-	TRBJ2-7	TGTGCCAGCAGTGCTTACAGGGACCGCTACGAGCAGTACTTC	CASSAYRDRYEQYF